A single sample gave rise to the 15 T cell receptor beta chains below, sequenced in a study of blood T cell repertoires in COVID-19 (TCRdb year 2020). Library method: the immunoSEQ multiplex PCR assay. The table was pulled from immuneACCESS by TCRdb, which kept in-frame rearrangements only. Such tables lose some clones; where checked, under half of the loss comes from unresolved V genes, and the rest has no known cause. This sample gives roughly 170,000 clones in total; approximately 82% of them show up just once. The ten largest clones take up 4.4% of the sample. The specimen sequenced was PBMCs or T cells enriched from blood (not recorded which). The receptors derive from a woman in her forties or fifties who had recovered from COVID-19.

The chain couples TRBV4-3 to TRBJ2-6; D remains ambiguous. This CDR3 has 17 amino acids. The V and J ends lost 0 bases and 0 bases respectively, with 9 bases between them. From germline, CDR1 is LGHNA and CDR2 YSLEER. The CDR3 nucleotides read TGCGCCAGCAGCCAAGATCCCCGGTTCTCTGGGGCCAACGTCCTGACTTTC. This encodes CASSQDPRFSGANVLTF.

The chain uses TRBV30 and TRBJ1-1; TRBD1 agrees at 7 bases. Germline V gene sequence: CDR1 GTSNPN, CDR2 SVGIG (reference sequence). J lost 11 bases, V lost 1 base, and 13 bases had no gene match. The CDR3 runs to 14 residues. The CDR3 DNA follows: TGTGCCTGGAGTGACGGTAGGGGGCCGCGATTTGCTTTCTTT. Translating it yields CAWSDGRGPRFAFF.

The J gene is TRBJ1-2, the V gene TRBV2; D is undetermined. Per the germline V gene, CDR1 is SNHLY and CDR2 is FYNNEI. The length of the CDR3 is 14 residues. Trimming stripped 10 bases from V and 3 bases from J, with 18 bases between. The DNA of the CDR3 is TGTGCCACCTCTAAAAAACTAACGGACTATGGCTACACCTTC. Translating gives CATSKKLTDYGYTF.

V gene TRBV6-4 combines with J gene TRBJ1-1, with D uncertain. Germline assignment: CDR1 MRHNA and CDR2 SNTAGT. The V end was cut by 6 bases, the J end by 0 bases, with 14 bases between. This CDR3 contains 15 residues. CDR3 sequence: CASSPEAVLNTEAFF. The CDR3 DNA is TGTGCCAGCAGCCCCGAGGCGGTCCTGAACACTGAAGCTTTCTTT.

The chain carries TRBV16 and TRBJ2-5, with 12 bases aligning to TRBD2. Trimming removed 2 bases from V and 5 bases from J; junction bases left unmatched: 6. This CDR3 contains 16 residues. The V gene's germline CDR1 is KGHSY and CDR2 FQNENV. The CDR3 loop reads CASSQRLAGELETQYF. The DNA of the CDR3 is TGTGCCAGCAGCCAAAGACTAGCGGGAGAACTCGAGACCCAGTACTTC.

The chain joins TRBV3-1 (or the pseudogene TRBV3-2) to TRBJ1-5, with TRBD1 as a possible D gene (5 bases). The CDR3 is 14 amino acids. Trimming removed 1 base from V and 5 bases from J, with 9 bases in between. The germline V gene has CDR1 LGHDT and CDR2 YNNKEL (reference sequence). CDR3 nucleotide sequence: TGTGCCAGCAGCCAAGGAAGGGGTTATCAGCCCCAGCATTTT. Its protein is CASSQGRGYQPQHF.

This chain joins TRBV28 and TRBJ1-2; possibly TRBD1 for D (5 bases). The CDR3 extends over 15 amino acids. Germline lookup yields CDR1 MDHEN and CDR2 SYDVKM. The germline V and J ends were trimmed by 1 base and 8 bases, with 17 bases remaining between them. The DNA for the CDR3 is TGTGCCAGCAGTTTATTTCCGGGGGAAGGGATGGGCTACACCTTC. Translated, it gives CASSLFPGEGMGYTF.

V usage is TRBV3-1 (or the pseudogene TRBV3-2) and J usage is TRBJ2-1, with 8 bases fitting TRBD2. The CDR3 sequence is 14 residues long. Trimming removed 2 bases from V and 5 bases from J; junction bases left unmatched: 2. Germline-derived CDR1 and CDR2 are LGHDT and YNNKEL (reference sequence). The CDR3 here is CASSQSGRNNEQFF. CDR3 nucleotide sequence: TGTGCCAGCAGCCAAAGCGGGAGAAACAATGAGCAGTTCTTC.

The chain links TRBV5-1 to TRBJ2-5; no definite D call. Germline V gene data show CDR1 as SGHRS and CDR2 as YFSETQ. The CDR3 contains 16 residues. V lost 0 bases and J 4 bases, leaving 16 bases between the germline ends. Written as DNA, the CDR3 is TGCGCCAGCAGCTTGGGTAGCACGAATGGCGGAGAGACCCAGTACTTC. It translates to CASSLGSTNGGETQYF.

The chain links TRBV6-5 to TRBJ2-2, with a possible D match to TRBD1 (6 bases). This CDR3 has 15 residues. Per the germline V gene, CDR1 is MNHEY and CDR2 is SVGAGI. V lost 2 bases, J lost 1 base, and 8 bases lay in between. In nucleotides, the CDR3 is TGTGCCAGCAGTTACGGGACAAGGAACACCGGGGAGCTGTTTTTT. It translates to CASSYGTRNTGELFF.

V usage is TRBV18 and J usage is TRBJ1-2; D uncertain. Germline CDR1 reads KGHSH; CDR2 reads LQKENI. The V and J ends lost 1 base and 8 bases respectively, with 20 bases between them. This CDR3 comprises 16 residues. The CDR3: CASSPLRGWAQGGYTF. The CDR3 DNA sequence: TGTGCCAGCTCACCACTTCGTGGATGGGCTCAAGGCGGCTACACCTTC. The complete variable domain, with remaining parts taken from reference TRBV18 and TRBJ1-2, reads NAGVMQNPRHLVRRRGQEARLRCSPMKGHSHVYWYRQLPEEGLKFMVYLQKENIIDESGMPKERFSAEFPKEGPSILRIQQVVRGDSAAYFCASSPLRGWAQGGYTFGSGTRLTVV.

This chain joins TRBV27 and TRBJ1-1, with unresolved D. The CDR3 runs 16 residues. Germline lookup yields CDR1 MNHEY and CDR2 SMNVEV (reference sequence). With 5 bases removed from V and 0 bases from J, the gap between germline ends came to 16 bases. The CDR3 DNA sequence: TGTGCCAGCAGTCCCGTATACAGCTTCCTGAACACTGAAGCTTTCTTT. Amino acid sequence: CASSPVYSFLNTEAFF.

V usage is TRBV11-2 and J usage is TRBJ1-2; D remains ambiguous. The germline V gene has CDR1 SGHAT and CDR2 FQNNGV. With 2 bases removed from V and 4 bases from J, the gap between germline ends came to 8 bases. There are 13 residues in the CDR3. The CDR3: CASSLNEGYGYTF. The CDR3 nucleotides are TGTGCCAGCAGCTTAAATGAGGGCTATGGCTACACCTTC. The variable domain in full, completed from reference TRBV11-2 and TRBJ1-2, reads EAGVAQSPRYKIIEKRQSVAFWCNPISGHATLYWYQQILGQGPKLLIQFQNNGVVDDSQLPKDRFSAERLKGVDSTLKIQPAKLEDSAVYLCASSLNEGYGYTFGSGTRLTVV.

V and J are TRBV19 and TRBJ1-5; the D is unclear. Germline assignment: CDR1 LNHDA and CDR2 SQIVND (reference sequence). This CDR3 has 14 residues. Trimming pared 7 bases from V and 0 bases from J, leaving 10 bases between. In DNA form, the CDR3 reads TGTGCCAGTACCCACTCGTATAGCAATCAGCCCCAGCATTTT. Protein sequence: CASTHSYSNQPQHF.

Details on this clone: The sample holds other DNA sequences that translate to the same CDR3. The chain has TRBV6-1 and TRBJ2-5, with no clear D. CDR3 length: 11 residues. V was clipped by 3 bases and J by 5 bases, with 4 bases between them. Germline CDR1 reads MNHNS; CDR2 reads SASEGT. Written as DNA, the CDR3 is TGTGCCAGCAGTGATCGGGAGACCCAGTACTTC. The encoded protein is CASSDRETQYF.